The rows below give T cell receptor beta chains drawn from one sample of a study of OX40 agonist ivuxolimab in advanced cancers. The protocol was immunoSEQ multiplex PCR, while the TCRdb copy is restricted to in-frame clones and leaves out a portion. This sample has about 75,000 clones; about 85% occur once, and the top ten carry roughly a sixth. This specimen was CD4+ or CD8+ T cells sorted from blood, taken in a trial of the OX40 agonist ivuxolimab. The receptors were gathered from an adult with an advanced solid tumor such as melanoma, head and neck, liver or kidney cancer. Both conserved end residues are part of each CDR3. The D gene is left open where the match is weak. Clone size is shown for a subset of rows, as once, few, many or a class of expanded clone.

J	length	size	V	D	CDR3	DNA
TRBJ2-5	16	.	TRBV27	.	CASSLSPGAARETQYF	TGTGCCAGCAGTTTATCACCGGGGGCCGCAAGGGAGACCCAGTACTTC
TRBJ2-3	15	.	TRBV9	.	CASSVGLASTDTQYF	TGTGCCAGCAGCGTGGGTCTAGCGAGCACAGATACGCAGTATTTT
TRBJ2-1	15	.	TRBV6-4	TRBD1	CASKRTGQSSNEQFF	TGTGCCAGCAAGAGGACAGGGCAATCGTCCAATGAGCAGTTCTTC
TRBJ1-1	14	.	TRBV5-1	.	CASSLVRRGTEAFF	TGCGCCAGCAGCTTGGTGAGAAGGGGCACTGAAGCTTTCTTT
TRBJ1-4	15	.	TRBV7-9	.	CASSWAWDTNEKLFF	TGTGCCAGCAGCTGGGCGTGGGATACTAATGAAAAACTGTTTTTT
TRBJ2-7	15	.	TRBV21-1	.	CASSGRLADLYEQYF	TGTGCCAGCAGCGGGCGACTAGCGGATCTCTACGAGCAGTACTTC
TRBJ2-5	13	few	TRBV28	.	CASSFRNHETQYF	TGTGCCAGCAGTTTCCGCAACCACGAGACCCAGTACTTC
TRBJ2-7	14	.	TRBV5-1	TRBD1	CASSAGTEVYEQYF	TGCGCCAGCAGCGCCGGGACAGAAGTCTACGAGCAGTACTTC
TRBJ1-5	13	.	TRBV15	TRBD1	CATSEDRVGLQHF	TGTGCCACCAGCGAGGACAGGGTGGGGCTCCAGCATTTT
TRBJ2-1	14	.	TRBV6-5	.	CASSGGERDNEQFF	TGTGCCAGCAGTGGTGGTGAAAGGGACAATGAGCAGTTCTTC
TRBJ1-1	16	.	TRBV27	.	CASSLLMRGGVTEAFF	TGTGCCAGCAGTTTATTAATGCGGGGGGGGGTCACTGAAGCTTTCTTT
TRBJ2-7	15	.	TRBV7-2	TRBD2	CASSPGERGIYEQYF	TGTGCCAGCAGCCCCGGTGAGCGGGGGATCTACGAGCAGTACTTC
TRBJ2-7	16	few	TRBV28	TRBD1	CASSEVSGDRPYEQYF	TGTGCCAGCAGCGAGGTTAGTGGGGACAGGCCCTACGAGCAGTACTTC
TRBJ2-5	14	.	TRBV5-4	.	CASSLELGQETQYF	TGTGCCAGCAGCTTGGAGCTCGGTCAAGAGACCCAGTACTTC
TRBJ1-2	12	few	TRBV9	.	CASSVGDYGYTF	TGTGCCAGCAGCGTCGGGGACTATGGCTACACCTTC
TRBJ1-5	16	few	TRBV19	.	CASSAHPMGSNQPQHF	TGTGCCAGTAGTGCCCACCCCATGGGGAGCAATCAGCCCCAGCATTTT
TRBJ1-1	14	.	TRBV15	.	CATSRDRANTEAFF	TGTGCCACCAGCAGAGATCGGGCTAACACTGAAGCTTTCTTT
TRBJ2-4	16	.	TRBV10-3	.	CAISESRTNLKNIQYF	TGTGCCATCAGTGAGTCGCGGACAAACCTCAAAAACATTCAGTACTTC
TRBJ2-5	15	.	TRBV5-4	.	CASSLDGTSQETQYF	TGTGCCAGCAGCCTCGACGGGACTTCCCAAGAGACCCAGTACTTC
TRBJ2-5	20	.	TRBV28	TRBD2	CASSFGPGTSGSIGRETQYF	TGTGCCAGCAGTTTTGGCCCCGGGACTAGCGGGAGTATTGGGAGAGAGACCCAGTACTTC